The rows below give T cell receptor beta chains drawn from one sample of a study of blood T cell repertoires in COVID-19. Clones were sequenced by immunoSEQ multiplex PCR, and TCRdb holds only the in-frame ones, with some missing. The repertoire holds about 100,000 clones, with 85% to 90% as singletons. Sample: peripheral blood. The receptors come from a human donor in a cohort sampled during active COVID-19. Both conserved end residues are part of each CDR3. Fields, in order: clone size, D gene, J gene, V gene, CDR3 protein, CDR3 DNA. The D gene is left open where the match is weak. Rows give clone size only sometimes, using once, few, many, or a class for an expanded clone.

>-|-|TRBJ1-4|TRBV9
CASSLGGLNEKLFF
TGTGCCAGCAGCCTCGGAGGGCTTAATGAAAAACTGTTTTTT
>-|TRBD1|TRBJ2-3|TRBV15
CATSRADRGADTQYF
TGTGCCACCAGCAGAGCTGACAGGGGGGCAGATACGCAGTATTTT
>once|TRBD1|TRBJ2-5|TRBV6-5
CASSAGQGGETQYF
TGTGCCAGCAGCGCAGGACAGGGAGGTGAGACCCAGTACTTC
>once|TRBD1|TRBJ2-3|TRBV29-1
CSVRDRGRGTDTQYF
TGCAGCGTTCGGGACAGGGGGCGCGGCACAGATACGCAGTATTTT
>medium-sized|TRBD1|TRBJ2-5|TRBV7-3
CASSLGTGGRETQYF
TGTGCCAGCAGCTTAGGGACAGGGGGACGAGAGACCCAGTACTTC
>few|-|TRBJ2-7|TRBV3-1/TRBV3-2
CASSSAYEQYF
TGTGCCAGCAGCTCAGCCTACGAGCAGTACTTC
>-|TRBD1|TRBJ2-5|TRBV15
CATSGGTGYPQETQYF
TGTGCCACCAGCGGCGGGACAGGGTACCCCCAGGAGACCCAGTACTTC
>-|-|TRBJ2-4|TRBV4-1
CASSQGQGIAKNIQYF
TGCGCCAGCAGCCAAGGTCAGGGGATAGCCAAAAACATTCAGTACTTC
>-|TRBD1|TRBJ2-7|TRBV5-1
CASSLVTGTYEQYF
TGCGCCAGCAGCTTGGTGACAGGGACCTACGAGCAGTACTTC
>-|TRBD2|TRBJ2-5|TRBV4-2
CASSQELAGGPGKETQYF
TGTGCCAGCAGCCAAGAACTAGCGGGAGGGCCGGGTAAAGAGACCCAGTACTTC